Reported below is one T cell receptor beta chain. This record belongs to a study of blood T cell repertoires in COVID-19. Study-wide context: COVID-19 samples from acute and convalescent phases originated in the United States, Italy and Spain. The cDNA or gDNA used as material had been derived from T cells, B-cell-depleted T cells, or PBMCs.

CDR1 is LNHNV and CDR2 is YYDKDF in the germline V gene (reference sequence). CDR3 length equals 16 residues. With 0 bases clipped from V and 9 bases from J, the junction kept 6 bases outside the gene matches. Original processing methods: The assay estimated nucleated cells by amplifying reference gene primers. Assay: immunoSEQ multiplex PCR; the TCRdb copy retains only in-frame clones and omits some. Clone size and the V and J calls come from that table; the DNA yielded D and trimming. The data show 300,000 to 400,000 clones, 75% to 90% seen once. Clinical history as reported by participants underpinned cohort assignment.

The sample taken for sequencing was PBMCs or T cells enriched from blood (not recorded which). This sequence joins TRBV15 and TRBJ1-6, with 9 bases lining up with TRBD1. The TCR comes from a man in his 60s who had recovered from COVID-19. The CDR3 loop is CATSRDGSGQGSPLHF. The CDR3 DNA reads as TGTGCCACCAGCAGAGATGGTTCGGGACAGGGTTCACCCCTCCACTTT.